Listed below are T cell receptor beta chains from one sample, sequenced in a study of vaccination effects on CD4 cells after COVID-19. These receptors' antigens are unknown. Using immunoSEQ multiplex PCR, the repertoire was profiled, and TCRdb retains in-frame clones only, with some absent. The sample lists over 20,000 clones, over 65% occurring once. Here the sequenced sample was CD4+ T cells from PBMCs cultured with a peptide pool, taken before COVID-19 vaccination. The receptors originated from a human donor who had a prior SARS-CoV-2 infection. Both conserved end residues are part of each CDR3.

TRBV15	TRBJ1-5	CATSRGTRNQPQHF
TRBV7-3	TRBJ2-3	CASSLTGGDRTDTQYF
TRBV19	TRBJ1-3	CASKQGVSGNTIYF
TRBV5-6	TRBJ1-3	CASSSPQRPGNTIYF
TRBV5-5	TRBJ1-2	CASSLSGIYYGYTF
TRBV5-1	TRBJ2-5	CASSPGQGKETQYF
TRBV6-6	TRBJ2-3	CASSRTPGGSTDTQYF
TRBV4-1	TRBJ2-1	CASSRKGGDEQFF
TRBV6-5	TRBJ2-7	CASSYSPQGASYEQYF
TRBV24-1	TRBJ2-7	CATSDPSSSGSPYEQYF
TRBV6-5	TRBJ1-1	CASLPREGRDTEAFF
TRBV7-6	TRBJ2-2	CASSGGLAGEPSGELFF
TRBV7-2	TRBJ1-6	CASSPQGAGGNSPLHF
TRBV5-1	TRBJ2-5	CASSTSAGTTQETQYF
TRBV18	TRBJ2-7	CASSPSGGGSYEQYF
TRBV11-2	TRBJ2-7	CASSLDRQDSYEQYF
TRBV7-3	TRBJ1-1	CASSPGQNTEAFF
TRBV12-5	TRBJ1-2	CASGFFGRGRGYTF
TRBV7-2	TRBJ2-7	CASSLVTRTEQYF
TRBV7-2	TRBJ1-4	CASSLRGEKLFF
TRBV19	TRBJ1-6	CASNRGGYNSPLHF
TRBV19	TRBJ2-2	CASKVRGPGELFF
TRBV10-3	TRBJ2-6	CAIRGSPGANVLTF
TRBV5-5	TRBJ2-7	CASSLYSPGREQYF
TRBV5-1	TRBJ2-1	CASSLSSNEQFF
TRBV18	TRBJ2-2	CASSPRYSGTGFTGELFF
TRBV6-4	TRBJ2-1	CASSDSSGSYNEQFF
TRBV2	TRBJ2-1	CASSDYNEQFF
TRBV18	TRBJ1-3	CASSRDREYHF
TRBV6-5	TRBJ2-2	CASSQLSDTGELFF
TRBV7-2	TRBJ2-3	CASSPMGATDTQYF
TRBV5-1	TRBJ1-3	CASSLVGRGNTIYF
TRBV4-3	TRBJ2-7	CASSQDFRNSYEQYF
TRBV5-1	TRBJ2-2	CASSPLAPILGLTGELFF
TRBV5-1	TRBJ1-1	CASSLDQVLTEAFF
TRBV4-1	TRBJ1-1	CASSQDQGTDTEAFF
TRBV5-1	TRBJ1-3	CANLFYTRSGNTIYF
TRBV3-1/TRBV3-2	TRBJ2-5	CASSQGHTGSPFSETQYF